These T cell receptor beta chains were read from a single sample in a study of CD8+ T cells in alopecia areata. Using immunoSEQ multiplex PCR, the repertoire was profiled, and TCRdb retains in-frame clones only, with some absent. The sample lists about 200,000 clones, under 70% occurring once. The starting material was CD4+ T cells sorted from blood, obtained at week 4, from a patient treated with tofacitinib. The receptor set was obtained from a human donor with alopecia areata. CDR3s include the opening cysteine and the closing phenylalanine or tryptophan. A D gene is named only where the DNA matches it firmly. Clone sizes are given selectively: once, few, many, or a class where the clone is expanded.

DNA | CDR3 | V | size | length | J | D
TGTGCCTGGAGTGCCCTATACGAGCAGTACTTC | CAWSALYEQYF | TRBV30 | NA | 11 | TRBJ2-7 | NA
TGCGCCAGCAGCCAAAGAGCGGGGGGGCCCGCAGATACGCAGTATTTT | CASSQRAGGPADTQYF | TRBV4-3 | NA | 16 | TRBJ2-3 | TRBD2
TGTGCCATCAGTGAGGTGGGGGGCGGCACTGAAGCTTTCTTT | CAISEVGGGTEAFF | TRBV10-3 | NA | 14 | TRBJ1-1 | NA
TGTGCCAGCAGCTTGGGGAGGGGGAAGGGCTACACCTTC | CASSLGRGKGYTF | TRBV5-6 | NA | 13 | TRBJ1-2 | NA
TGTGCCAGTACTCCCCGGGTGACCGGGGAGCTGTTTTTT | CASTPRVTGELFF | TRBV19 | few | 13 | TRBJ2-2 | NA
TGTGCCAGCAGCTTAAGAGGACAGGGCTTCAATCAGCCCCAGCATTTT | CASSLRGQGFNQPQHF | TRBV7-2 | once | 16 | TRBJ1-5 | TRBD1
TGTGCCAGCAGCCCCGGGACGGACTACAATGAGCAGTTCTTC | CASSPGTDYNEQFF | TRBV7-6 | NA | 14 | TRBJ2-1 | NA
TGTGCCAGTAGTAAATGGGCCAAGGGAATTGATGGCTACACCTTC | CASSKWAKGIDGYTF | TRBV19 | NA | 15 | TRBJ1-2 | NA
TGTGCCAGCAGGGCAGCTGGGACAGGCAATTCACCCCTCCACTTT | CASRAAGTGNSPLHF | TRBV2 | NA | 15 | TRBJ1-6 | TRBD1
TGTGCCTGGGGACACCGGAGGGGCGATGGCTACACCTTC | CAWGHRRGDGYTF | TRBV30 | NA | 13 | TRBJ1-2 | NA
TGTGCCATCAGGAGGGGACTAGCGTCCAATGAGCAGTTCTTC | CAIRRGLASNEQFF | TRBV10-3 | NA | 14 | TRBJ2-1 | TRBD2
TGCAGCGTTGATGTGAGCACAGATACGCAGTATTTT | CSVDVSTDTQYF | TRBV29-1 | NA | 12 | TRBJ2-3 | NA
TGTGCCAGCAGCCGTGGAGCAGGGGAGTACCAAGAGACCCAGTACTTC | CASSRGAGEYQETQYF | TRBV5-4 | NA | 16 | TRBJ2-5 | NA
TGTGCCAGCAGCTTTGGTGACACCGGGGAGCTGTTTTTT | CASSFGDTGELFF | TRBV5-4 | NA | 13 | TRBJ2-2 | NA
TGCGCCAGCAGCCAGGGGGGGTCCTACAATGAGCAGTTCTTC | CASSQGGSYNEQFF | TRBV4-3 | NA | 14 | TRBJ2-1 | TRBD2
TGTGCCAGCAGCTTAGGGGGACAGGGCACCGGGGAGCTGTTTTTT | CASSLGGQGTGELFF | TRBV7-2 | NA | 15 | TRBJ2-2 | TRBD1
TGTGCCAGCAGTTACACGGGGTCCTCCTACGAGCAGTACTTC | CASSYTGSSYEQYF | TRBV6-5 | few | 14 | TRBJ2-7 | NA
TGTGCCAGCAGCACAGGGAACTATGGCTACACCTTC | CASSTGNYGYTF | TRBV7-2 | once | 12 | TRBJ1-2 | NA
TGTGCCAGCAGCCAAGGGGCGGAGGTCTACGAGCAGTACTTC | CASSQGAEVYEQYF | TRBV4-2 | NA | 14 | TRBJ2-7 | NA
TGTGCCAGCAGTGAAGAGTCAGCTGAAAAGGGTCAGCCCCAGCATTTT | CASSEESAEKGQPQHF | TRBV2 | NA | 16 | TRBJ1-5 | NA
TGTGCCAGCAAGACTATTAGCTCCTACAATGAGCAGTTCTTC | CASKTISSYNEQFF | TRBV2 | NA | 14 | TRBJ2-1 | NA
TGTGCCAGCAGCTTAGCGCTCGGGGGTCAAGAGACCCAGTACTTC | CASSLALGGQETQYF | TRBV7-2 | once | 15 | TRBJ2-5 | NA
TGTGCCAGCAGAGCCGACAGGGGAGACTATGGCTACACCTTC | CASRADRGDYGYTF | TRBV2 | NA | 14 | TRBJ1-2 | TRBD1
TGCGCCAGCAGCCAGGCCGGGGGGGCCCTCTTGGATGAGCAGTTCTTC | CASSQAGGALLDEQFF | TRBV4-1 | NA | 16 | TRBJ2-1 | TRBD2
TGTGCCAGCAGTTTAATGGGGACAGGGTACGGCCACGAGCAGTACTTC | CASSLMGTGYGHEQYF | TRBV27 | NA | 16 | TRBJ2-7 | TRBD1
TGCGCCAGCAGTCCTCACGGACAGGGGGACCCTAACTATGGCTACACCTTC | CASSPHGQGDPNYGYTF | TRBV23-1 | NA | 17 | TRBJ1-2 | TRBD1
TGTGCCAGCAGTCGGGACAGGGGTGGCTACACCTTC | CASSRDRGGYTF | TRBV25-1 | NA | 12 | TRBJ1-2 | TRBD1
TGTGCCAGCAGCTTGACGACAGGATCCTACGAGCAGTACTTC | CASSLTTGSYEQYF | TRBV7-9 | few | 14 | TRBJ2-7 | NA
TGTGCCAGCAGCGGGGGTCTTTATAAAGCTTTCTTT | CASSGGLYKAFF | TRBV2 | NA | 12 | TRBJ1-1 | NA
TGTGCCAGCTCACCCCAGTGGGGGGTTGAGCAGTACTTC | CASSPQWGVEQYF | TRBV18 | few | 13 | TRBJ2-7 | NA
TGTGCCAGCAGTTTAGCACCGACGGCGAACACTGAAGCTTTCTTT | CASSLAPTANTEAFF | TRBV27 | NA | 15 | TRBJ1-1 | NA
TGTGCCAGCAGCTACGGAACGGGCTCCTACAATGAGCAGTTCTTC | CASSYGTGSYNEQFF | TRBV7-2 | NA | 15 | TRBJ2-1 | NA
TGTGCCAGCAGTTACTCGGTCGGGGGGGCCACTTACGAGCAGTACTTC | CASSYSVGGATYEQYF | TRBV6-5 | NA | 16 | TRBJ2-7 | TRBD2
TGTGCCTGGAGTGTACCTGGGTATGGCTACACCTTC | CAWSVPGYGYTF | TRBV30 | NA | 12 | TRBJ1-2 | NA